The 6 T cell receptor beta chains given below trace back to one sample, sequenced in a study of blood T cell repertoires in COVID-19. Libraries were prepared by immunoSEQ multiplex PCR; TCRdb keeps only in-frame clonotypes and omits some of them. The table includes 140,000 or so clones, about four fifths detected once. The sequenced sample was peripheral blood. The receptor source for this set is an elderly woman with acute or convalescent COVID-19.

The count of this clone is one. This chain links TRBV10-3 with TRBJ2-2; D gene uncertain. This CDR3 has 15 amino acids. Per germline, CDR1 ENHRY and CDR2 SYGVKD. V shed 4 bases and J shed 3 bases, with 12 bases lying between them. DNA for the CDR3: TGTGCCATCAGTGCTGCCTTATCGGACACCGGGGAGCTGTTTTTT. Translating it yields CAISAALSDTGELFF.

This chain connects TRBV9 to TRBJ1-6, with D possibly being TRBD1 (5 bases). The CDR3 has 16 amino acids. V gave up 0 bases and J gave up 4 bases, with 11 bases separating them. In germline, CDR1 is SGDLS, CDR2 YYNGEE. CDR3 DNA sequence: TGTGCCAGCAGCGTAGGGCAGGGCGCGTATAATTCACCCCTCCACTTT. Residues: CASSVGQGAYNSPLHF. The variable domain in full, completed from reference TRBV9 and TRBJ1-6, reads DSGVTQTPKHLITATGQRVTLRCSPRSGDLSVYWYQQSLDQGLQFLIQYYNGEERAKGNILERFSAQQFPDLHSELNLSSLELGDSALYFCASSVGQGAYNSPLHFGNGTRLTVT.

The rearrangement links TRBV28 to TRBJ1-6; 9 nucleotides line up with TRBD1. Looked up from germline, CDR1 is MDHEN and CDR2 is SYDVKM. CDR3 length: 16 amino acids. The junction had 8 bases not matched to a gene; V was cut back by 2 bases and J by 9 bases. CDR3 region: CASSLPLGQGVSPLHF. The CDR3 bases are TGTGCCAGCAGTTTACCGTTGGGACAGGGAGTTTCACCCCTCCACTTT.

The chain employs TRBV12-5 and TRBJ1-1; 8 bases agree with TRBD1. Germline lookup yields CDR1 LGHNT and CDR2 FRNRAP. CDR3 length: 14 residues. Losses at the gene ends were 3 bases for V and 8 bases for J; bases not matched to a gene: 8. The CDR3 spells CASGFGAGTGEAFF. In DNA, the CDR3 is TGTGCTAGTGGTTTTGGAGCCGGGACAGGAGAAGCTTTCTTT. Drawing the rest from reference TRBV12-5 and TRBJ1-1, the complete variable domain is DARVTQTPRHKVTEMGQEVTMRCQPILGHNTVFWYRQTMMQGLELLAYFRNRAPLDDSGMPKDRFSAEMPDATLATLKIQPSEPRDSAVYFCASGFGAGTGEAFFGQGTRLTVV.

The V gene is TRBV24-1, the J gene TRBJ2-2; 9 bases line up with TRBD1. CDR3 length equals 15 residues. Germline CDR1 KGHDR, CDR2 SFDVKD. V shed 3 bases and J 6 bases; nucleotides not matched to a gene: 4. This CDR3 reads CATSDRDRDAGELFF. The CDR3 nucleotides are TGTGCCACCAGTGATCGGGACAGGGATGCCGGGGAGCTGTTTTTT.

The J gene is TRBJ2-1, the V gene TRBV4-2; 10 bases agree with TRBD2. This CDR3 comprises 17 residues. J gave up 3 bases and V 2 bases, and 7 bases lay outside the gene matches. Germline values: CDR1 LGHNA, CDR2 YNFKEQ. CDR3 loop: CASSQSPLAGDYNEQFF. CDR3 coding DNA: TGTGCCAGCAGCCAAAGCCCTCTAGCGGGGGACTACAATGAGCAGTTCTTC.